This T cell receptor (beta chain) was observed in a study of T cell responses to AZD1222 COVID-19 vaccine. Worth noting for this clone: The antigen is not known.

The germline V and J ends were trimmed by 2 bases and 7 bases, with 12 bases remaining between them. The CDR3 is 14 amino acids. The germline gives CDR1 SGHRS, CDR2 YFSETQ. Method: immunoSEQ multiplex PCR; TCRdb's copy keeps in-frame clones and lacks some. The repertoire holds about 270,000 clones, with around 93% as singletons. Overall study findings and caveats: Spike was spanned by vaccine-associated CD4 TCRs, which were dominant at 160-218 and 743-854. The repertoires were collected only after the peak T cell response.

The sequence derives from an adult who received the AZD1222 COVID-19 vaccine. This chain uses TRBV5-1 with TRBJ2-2; a possible D gene is TRBD2 (6 bases). The input for sequencing was peripheral blood, taken 28 days after the second AZD1222 dose. The CDR3 reads CASSLAPSDGELFF. CDR3 coding DNA: TGCGCCAGCAGCTTAGCCCCTAGCGACGGGGAGCTGTTTTTT. The whole variable domain, filled in from reference TRBV5-1 and TRBJ2-2, reads KAGVTQTPRYLIKTRGQQVTLSCSPISGHRSVSWYQQTPGQGLQFLFEYFSETQRNKGNFPGRFSGRQFSNSRSEMNVSTLELGDSALYLCASSLAPSDGELFFGEGSRLTVL.